The 9 T cell receptor beta chains reported below all come from one sample, sequenced in a study of blood T cell repertoires in COVID-19. Produced via immunoSEQ multiplex PCR; TCRdb's table is partial and in-frame only. This table holds 150,000 to 250,000 clones, about 80% found once. Sequencing input: PBMCs or T cells enriched from blood (not recorded which). The receptors stem from a man aged 35-49 years who had recovered from COVID-19.

The V and J genes are TRBV19 and TRBJ2-7; tentatively, D is TRBD2 (6 bases). CDR1 is LNHDA, CDR2 SQIVND, per germline (reference sequence). Trimming cost V 6 bases and J 3 bases, with 15 bases left between them. The CDR3 has 14 amino acids. For the CDR3, the DNA is TGTGCCAGTAGATCGCGCGGGACGGTCTACGAGCAGTACTTC. Residues: CASRSRGTVYEQYF.

The V gene is TRBV4-1, the J gene TRBJ1-2; TRBD1 matches at 9 bases. Germline CDR1 is MGHRA and CDR2 is YSYEKL. After removal of 4 bases from V and 3 bases from J, the junction contained 6 bases not matched to a gene. The CDR3 sequence is 15 residues long. DNA for the CDR3: TGCGCCAGCAGCCTGGGACAGGGTGGGGACTATGGCTACACCTTC. Translation gives CASSLGQGGDYGYTF.

The chain couples TRBV9 to TRBJ2-2, with a weak D call TRBD2 (6 bases). V shed 0 bases and J shed 4 bases, with 10 bases lying between them. The length of the CDR3 is 15 residues. Germline values: CDR1 SGDLS, CDR2 YYNGEE. The CDR3 DNA reads TGTGCCAGCAGCGTAGACCCGGGGGTCACCGGGGAGCTGTTTTTT. The encoded protein is CASSVDPGVTGELFF.

This clone was seen only a few times. This chain links TRBV6-5 with TRBJ1-3; D is perhaps TRBD1 (5 bases). V gave up 6 bases and J gave up 0 bases, with 12 bases separating them. From germline, CDR1 is MNHEY and CDR2 SVGAGI. The CDR3 sequence is 15 residues long. CDR3 nucleotide sequence: TGTGCCAGCAGAAAAGGACACATCTCTGGAAACACCATATATTTT. This sequence encodes CASRKGHISGNTIYF.

The chain recombines TRBV5-6 with TRBJ2-7; tentatively, D is TRBD1 (5 bases). Deletions cut 2 bases from V and 5 bases from J, with 11 bases between. Germline V gene sequence: CDR1 SGHDT, CDR2 YYEEEE. The CDR3 extends over 13 amino acids. DNA for the CDR3: TGTGCCAGCAGCTTACAGGCGTCCGACGAGCAGTACTTC. Residues: CASSLQASDEQYF.

The J gene is TRBJ2-7, the V gene TRBV4-1; 8 bases match TRBD2. The CDR3 has 16 residues. Germline V gene sequence: CDR1 MGHRA, CDR2 YSYEKL. The V gene end was trimmed by 6 bases and the J gene end by 3 bases; junction bases not matched to a gene: 13. CDR3 region: CASSSSGLGMVYEQYF. The CDR3 DNA is TGCGCCAGCAGTTCGTCGGGACTAGGAATGGTCTACGAGCAGTACTTC.

This chain joins TRBV10-3 and TRBJ1-2; 7 nucleotides line up with TRBD1. CDR3 size: 14 residues. CDR1 ENHRY and CDR2 SYGVKD come from the germline V gene. V shed 7 bases, J shed 7 bases, and the junction held 12 bases outside the gene matches. CDR3 protein: CAIKPEGAASGYTF. Written as DNA, the CDR3 is TGTGCCATCAAACCCGAGGGGGCGGCGAGTGGCTACACCTTC.

This clone has a handful of counts. The rearrangement joins TRBV19 to TRBJ1-3, with D unresolved. The CDR3 consists of 14 residues. The germline gives CDR1 LNHDA, CDR2 SQIVND (reference sequence). The ends were cut back, 5 bases at V and 2 bases at J, with 10 bases in the middle. CDR3 sequence reads: CASSPRWPGNTIYF. The CDR3 DNA sequence: TGTGCCAGTAGTCCCAGGTGGCCTGGAAACACCATATATTTT.

In DNA form, the CDR3 reads TGTGCCAGCAGACTTTCCGGGACACCGAACACTGAAGCTTTCTTT. As protein: CASRLSGTPNTEAFF. The chain joins TRBV6-5 to TRBJ1-1; tentatively, D is TRBD1 (6 bases). The V and J ends lost 6 bases and 1 base respectively, with 15 bases between them. The CDR3 runs to 15 residues. Germline-derived CDR1 and CDR2 are MNHEY and SVGAGI.